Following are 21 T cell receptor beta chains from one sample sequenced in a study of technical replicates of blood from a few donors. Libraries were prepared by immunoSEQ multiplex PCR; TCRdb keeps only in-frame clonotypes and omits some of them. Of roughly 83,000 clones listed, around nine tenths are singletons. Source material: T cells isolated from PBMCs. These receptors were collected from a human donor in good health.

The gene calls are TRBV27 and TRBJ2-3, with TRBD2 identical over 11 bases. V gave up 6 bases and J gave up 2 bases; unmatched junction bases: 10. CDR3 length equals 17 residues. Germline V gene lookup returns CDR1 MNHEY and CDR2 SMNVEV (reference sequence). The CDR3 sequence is CASSSLGTSGLTDTQYF. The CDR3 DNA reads TGTGCCAGCAGCTCACTTGGGACTAGCGGCCTCACAGATACGCAGTATTTT.

CDR3 DNA: TGTGCCTGGAACCTGGGAGCGTCTGGAAACACCATATATTTT. Protein sequence: CAWNLGASGNTIYF. The chain combines TRBV30 with TRBJ1-3, with unresolved D. The CDR3 is 14 amino acids. Trimming left V 4 bases short and J 1 base short, with 11 bases between. CDR1 and CDR2 from the germline V gene are GTSNPN and SVGIG (reference sequence). The whole variable domain, filled in from reference TRBV30 and TRBJ1-3, reads SQTIHQWPATLVQPVGSPLSLECTVEGTSNPNLYWYRQAAGRGLQLLFYSVGIGQISSEVPQNLSASRPQDRQFILSSKKLLLSDSGFYLCAWNLGASGNTIYFGEGSWLTVV.

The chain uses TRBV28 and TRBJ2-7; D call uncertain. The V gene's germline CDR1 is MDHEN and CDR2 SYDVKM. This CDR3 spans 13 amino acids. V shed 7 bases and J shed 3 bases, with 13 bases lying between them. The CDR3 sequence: CASTSLIGYEQYF. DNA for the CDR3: TGTGCCAGCACATCCCTGATCGGCTACGAGCAGTACTTC.

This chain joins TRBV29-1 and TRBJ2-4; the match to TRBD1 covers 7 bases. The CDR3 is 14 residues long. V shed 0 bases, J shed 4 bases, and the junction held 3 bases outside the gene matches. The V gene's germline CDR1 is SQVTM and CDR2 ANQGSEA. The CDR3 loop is CSVEETGQKNIQYF. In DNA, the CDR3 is TGCAGCGTTGAAGAAACGGGACAGAAAAACATTCAGTACTTC.

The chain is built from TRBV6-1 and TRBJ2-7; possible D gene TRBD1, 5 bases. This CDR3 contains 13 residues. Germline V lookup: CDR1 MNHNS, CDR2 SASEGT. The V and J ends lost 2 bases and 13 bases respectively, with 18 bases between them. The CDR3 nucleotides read TGTGCCAGCAGTGAAATAGCCGGCCTGGGGCTCTACTTC. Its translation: CASSEIAGLGLYF.

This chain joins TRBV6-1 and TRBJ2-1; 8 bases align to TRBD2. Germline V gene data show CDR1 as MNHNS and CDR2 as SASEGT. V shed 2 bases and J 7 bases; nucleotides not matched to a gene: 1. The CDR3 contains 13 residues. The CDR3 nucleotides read TGTGCCAGCAGTGAAAGCGGGGGAAATGAGCAGTTCTTC. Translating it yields CASSESGGNEQFF.

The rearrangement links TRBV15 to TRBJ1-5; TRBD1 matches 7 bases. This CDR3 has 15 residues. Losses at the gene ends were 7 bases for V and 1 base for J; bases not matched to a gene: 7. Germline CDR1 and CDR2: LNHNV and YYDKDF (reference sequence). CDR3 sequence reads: CATTLTGNSNQPQHF. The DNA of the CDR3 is TGTGCCACCACCCTGACAGGGAACAGCAATCAGCCCCAGCATTTT.

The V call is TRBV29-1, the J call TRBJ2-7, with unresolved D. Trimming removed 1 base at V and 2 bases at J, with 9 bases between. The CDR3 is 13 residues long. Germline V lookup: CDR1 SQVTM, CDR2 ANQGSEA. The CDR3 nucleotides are TGCAGCGTTGAAGGACACAGCCCCTACGAGCAGTACTTC. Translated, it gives CSVEGHSPYEQYF.

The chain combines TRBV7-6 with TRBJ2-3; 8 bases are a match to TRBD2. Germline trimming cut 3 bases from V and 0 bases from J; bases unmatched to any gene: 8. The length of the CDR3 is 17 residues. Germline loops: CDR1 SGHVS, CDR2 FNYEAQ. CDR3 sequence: CASSFYFSGSSTDTQYF. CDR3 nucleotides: TGTGCCAGCAGCTTCTACTTCAGCGGGAGTAGCACAGATACGCAGTATTTT.

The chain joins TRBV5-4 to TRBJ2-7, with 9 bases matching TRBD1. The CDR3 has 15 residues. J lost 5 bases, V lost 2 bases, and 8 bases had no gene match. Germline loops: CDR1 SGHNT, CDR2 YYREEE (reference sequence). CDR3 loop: CASSLTGTGSHEQYF. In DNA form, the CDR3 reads TGTGCCAGCAGCTTAACCGGGACAGGGTCCCACGAGCAGTACTTC.

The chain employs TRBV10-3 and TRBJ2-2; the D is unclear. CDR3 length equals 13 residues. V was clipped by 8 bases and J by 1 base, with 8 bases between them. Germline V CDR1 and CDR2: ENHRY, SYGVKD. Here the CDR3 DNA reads TGTGCCATCGGAACGGGGAACACCGGGGAGCTGTTTTTT. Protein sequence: CAIGTGNTGELFF.

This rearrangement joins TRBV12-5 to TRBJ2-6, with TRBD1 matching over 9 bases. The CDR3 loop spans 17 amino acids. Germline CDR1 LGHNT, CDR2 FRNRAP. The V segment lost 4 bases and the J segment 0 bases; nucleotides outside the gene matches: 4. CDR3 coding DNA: TGTGCTAGTGGTTCGGGACAGGGCCGCTCTGGGGCCAACGTCCTGACTTTC. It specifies CASGSGQGRSGANVLTF. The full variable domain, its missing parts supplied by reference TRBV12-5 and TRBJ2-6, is DARVTQTPRHKVTEMGQEVTMRCQPILGHNTVFWYRQTMMQGLELLAYFRNRAPLDDSGMPKDRFSAEMPDATLATLKIQPSEPRDSAVYFCASGSGQGRSGANVLTFGAGSRLTVL.

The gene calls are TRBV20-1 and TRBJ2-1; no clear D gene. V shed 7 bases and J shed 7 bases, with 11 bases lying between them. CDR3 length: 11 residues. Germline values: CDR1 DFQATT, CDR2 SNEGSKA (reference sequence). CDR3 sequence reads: CSVHRLNEQFF. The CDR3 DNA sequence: TGCAGTGTACACCGTTTAAATGAGCAGTTCTTC.

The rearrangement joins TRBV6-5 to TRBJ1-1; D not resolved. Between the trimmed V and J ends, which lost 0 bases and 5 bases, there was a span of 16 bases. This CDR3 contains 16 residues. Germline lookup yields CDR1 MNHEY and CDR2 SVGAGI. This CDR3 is CASSYSRAAGRTEAFF. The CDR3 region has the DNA TGTGCCAGCAGTTACTCTAGAGCGGCTGGGAGGACTGAAGCTTTCTTT.

Written as DNA, the CDR3 is TGTGCCAGCTCACCAACCGGACTAGCGGGAGGGGGATACAATGAGCAGTTCTTC. Its translation: CASSPTGLAGGGYNEQFF. The J gene is TRBJ2-1, the V gene TRBV18, with 15 bases aligning to TRBD2. Germline V gene sequence: CDR1 KGHSH, CDR2 LQKENI. This CDR3 contains 18 residues. The junction had 6 bases not matched to a gene; V was cut back by 2 bases and J by 4 bases. The complete variable domain, with remaining parts taken from reference TRBV18 and TRBJ2-1, reads NAGVMQNPRHLVRRRGQEARLRCSPMKGHSHVYWYRQLPEEGLKFMVYLQKENIIDESGMPKERFSAEFPKEGPSILRIQQVVRGDSAAYFCASSPTGLAGGGYNEQFFGPGTRLTVL.

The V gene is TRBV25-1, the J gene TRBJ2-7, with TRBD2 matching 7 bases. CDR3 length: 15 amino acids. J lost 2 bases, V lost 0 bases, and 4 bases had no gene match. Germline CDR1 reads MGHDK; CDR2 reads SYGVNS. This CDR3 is CASSEYAGEPYEQYF. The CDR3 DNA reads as TGTGCCAGCAGTGAATACGCGGGAGAACCCTACGAGCAGTACTTC.

As DNA, the CDR3 is TGTGCCAGCAGTGCACGTAGGGCAACACACAGAGGGAATGAGCAGTTCTTC. It yields the protein CASSARRATHRGNEQFF. The V call is TRBV6-1, the J call TRBJ2-1; a weak D match, TRBD2 (5 bases). The CDR3 consists of 17 residues. V shed 4 bases and J shed 7 bases, with 23 bases lying between them. Per germline, CDR1 MNHNS and CDR2 SASEGT.

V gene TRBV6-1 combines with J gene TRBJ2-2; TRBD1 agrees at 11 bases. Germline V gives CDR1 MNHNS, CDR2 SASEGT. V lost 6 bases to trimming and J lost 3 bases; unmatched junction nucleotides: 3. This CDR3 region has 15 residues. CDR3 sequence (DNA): TGTGCCAGCAGCAGGACAGGGGGCGACACCGGGGAGCTGTTTTTT. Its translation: CASSRTGGDTGELFF.

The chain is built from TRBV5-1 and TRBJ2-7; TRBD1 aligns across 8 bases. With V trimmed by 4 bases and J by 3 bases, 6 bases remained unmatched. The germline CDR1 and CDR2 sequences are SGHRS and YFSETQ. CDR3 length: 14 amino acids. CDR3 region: CASSHGQGGYEQYF. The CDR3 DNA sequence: TGCGCCAGCAGCCACGGACAGGGTGGCTACGAGCAGTACTTC.

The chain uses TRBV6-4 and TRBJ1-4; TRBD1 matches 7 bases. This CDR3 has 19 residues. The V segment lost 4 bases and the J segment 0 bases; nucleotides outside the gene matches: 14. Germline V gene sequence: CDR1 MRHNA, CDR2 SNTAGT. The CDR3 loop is CASSVHRGKEPATNEKLFF. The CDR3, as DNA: TGTGCCAGCAGTGTACACAGGGGAAAGGAACCTGCAACTAATGAAAAACTGTTTTTT.

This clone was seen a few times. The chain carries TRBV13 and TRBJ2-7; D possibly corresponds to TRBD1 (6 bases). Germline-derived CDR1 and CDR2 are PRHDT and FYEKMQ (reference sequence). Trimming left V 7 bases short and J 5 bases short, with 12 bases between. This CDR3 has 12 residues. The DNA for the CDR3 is TGTGCCAGCACGGGCCAGGGGAACGAGCAGTACTTC. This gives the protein CASTGQGNEQYF.